This T cell receptor (beta chain) was sequenced in a study of blood T cells in healthy people across ages. The second PCR ran roughly 7 to 12 cycles with a sample-barcoded 5' primer and J-beta primers. TCRdb processed the 5' RACE reads anew with MiXCR; each CDR3 protein has one entry. The profile shows around 800,000 distinct CDR3 sequences, 53% of them singletons. Total RNA extraction produced at least 5.5 micrograms (per sample) for the study. CDR1 and CDR2 (germline): SEHNR, FQNEAQ (reference sequence). The CDR3 has 13 residues. Trimming removed 5 bases at V and 6 bases at J, with 13 bases between. This clonotype was observed a few times.

V is TRBV7-9 and J is TRBJ1-2, with a weak D call TRBD1 (5 bases). Sequencing was performed on blood. The source is a man at least 80 years old in good health. The CDR3 bases are TGTGCCAGCAGCACTGGGACGGGCGATGGCTACACCTTC. Protein sequence: CASSTGTGDGYTF.